One and the same sample provided the 10 T cell receptor beta chains below, sequenced in a study of regulatory T cells in long-lasting Graves disease. Relying on iRepertoire HTBI primers and Arm-PCR of CDR3 regions, the team built TCR beta libraries. TCRdb reprocessed the multiplex PCR reads via MiXCR and lists one record per CDR3 protein. This table holds 420,000 or so distinct CDR3 sequences, around 20% found once. Time point: persistent/refractory GD, antithyroid drugs over 5 years with positive TRAb. With RNA extracted from PBMCs as input, the TCR library was made. The sample was peripheral blood mononuclear cells (PBMCs), taken when the disease was refractory, from a patient treated with antithyroid drugs. The source is a female donor with Graves disease.

The V call is TRBV7-2, the J call TRBJ1-5; D is uncertain. CDR3 size: 13 residues. The germline V gene has CDR1 SGHTA and CDR2 FQGNSA. V shed 4 bases and J shed 10 bases, with 14 bases lying between them. The CDR3 loop is CASSSSMTSPQHF. The DNA for the CDR3 is TGTGCCAGCAGCTCATCAATGACGTCCCCCCAGCATTTT.

With respect to this clonotype: A much larger clone lies a single base off, so this may be a read error. J is TRBJ2-7 and V is TRBV7-2; 9 nucleotides agree with TRBD1. The CDR3 extends over 15 amino acids. V gave up 5 bases and J gave up 3 bases; unmatched junction bases: 8. Germline CDR1 SGHTA, CDR2 FQGNSA. The CDR3 protein is CTSSPGTGRNYEQYF. CDR3 in DNA: TGTACCAGCAGCCCCGGGACAGGGCGAAACTACGAGCAGTACTTC.

The rearrangement uses TRBV20-1 and TRBJ2-3; 11 bases map to TRBD2. Germline V lookup: CDR1 DFQATT, CDR2 SNEGSKA (reference sequence). J gave up 4 bases and V 5 bases, and 8 bases lay outside the gene matches. This CDR3 is 15 amino acids long. Written as DNA, the CDR3 is TGCAGTGCTCCCCGGGTAGCGGGAGGGGCAGATACGCAGTATTTT. Protein: CSAPRVAGGADTQYF.

For this clonotype: The CDR3 carries no conserved terminal phenylalanine or tryptophan, so it likely arises from a read error. V usage is TRBV10-3 and J usage is TRBJ2-1; 9 bases map to TRBD1. From germline, CDR1 is ENHRY and CDR2 SYGVKD. Trimming cost V 8 bases and J 9 bases; bases outside gene matches: 11. The CDR3 runs to 14 residues. The CDR3 protein is CAISDRGGSGEQFL. CDR3 DNA sequence: TGTGCCATCTCCGACAGGGGGGGATCAGGTGAGCAGTTCCTC.

The chain uses TRBV29-1 and TRBJ1-2; 11 nucleotides agree with TRBD1. The germline V gene encodes CDR1 SQVTM and CDR2 ANQGSEA. V lost 0 bases, J lost 5 bases, and 5 bases stayed unmatched. The CDR3 is made up of 15 amino acids. For the CDR3, the DNA is TGCAGCGTTGAAGATCCCGGGACAGGGGGGTATGGCTACACCTTC. It is translated as CSVEDPGTGGYGYTF.

This clonotype was recorded at least ten times. The V call is TRBV2, the J call TRBJ1-2, with D maybe TRBD1 (5 bases). V lost 8 bases, J lost 7 bases, and 17 bases lay in between. The CDR3 totals 13 residues. Germline CDR1 reads SNHLY; CDR2 reads FYNNEI. CDR3 sequence reads: CASLSGYIFGYTF. The CDR3 DNA reads TGTGCCAGCCTTTCAGGGTATATCTTTGGCTACACCTTC.

This clonotype appeared many times. J is TRBJ1-1 and V is TRBV27; 8 bases are shared with TRBD1. There are 15 residues in the CDR3. Losses at the gene ends were 7 bases for V and 4 bases for J; bases not matched to a gene: 11. Germline values: CDR1 MNHEY, CDR2 SMNVEV (reference sequence). Here the CDR3 reads CASKPRTGLVTEAFF. The CDR3 DNA sequence: TGTGCCAGCAAACCTAGGACAGGGCTAGTCACTGAAGCTTTCTTT.

In the case of this clonotype: A much larger clone lies one base from this, so it may be a read error. Without the conserved terminal phenylalanine or tryptophan, this CDR3 likely stems from a read error. The chain employs TRBV12-3 or TRBV12-4 and TRBJ1-4; 7 bases map to TRBD1. The CDR3 length is 13 residues. J lost 7 bases, V lost 6 bases, and 5 bases had no gene match. The CDR3 reads CASSLTGIEKLFL. The CDR3 DNA reads TGTGCCAGCAGCTTGACAGGGATTGAAAAACTGTTTCTT.

This clonotype occurred many times. V and J are TRBV7-2 and TRBJ1-2; possible D gene TRBD1, 5 bases. The CDR3 length is 14 residues. The germline V and J ends were trimmed by 5 bases and 2 bases, with 12 bases remaining between them. In germline, CDR1 is SGHTA, CDR2 FQGNSA. The CDR3 loop is CASSNQGSNYGYTF. For the CDR3, the DNA is TGTGCCAGCAGCAACCAGGGTTCCAACTATGGCTACACCTTC.

The V call is TRBV7-9, the J call TRBJ2-7; 9 bases match TRBD2. Per the germline V gene, CDR1 is SEHNR and CDR2 is FQNEAQ (reference sequence). The CDR3 has 13 amino acids. The V and J ends lost 5 bases and 4 bases, in that order; junction bases with no gene match: 3. CDR3 in amino acids: CASSRGLAYEQYF. CDR3 nucleotide sequence: TGTGCCAGCAGCCGGGGACTAGCTTACGAGCAGTACTTC.